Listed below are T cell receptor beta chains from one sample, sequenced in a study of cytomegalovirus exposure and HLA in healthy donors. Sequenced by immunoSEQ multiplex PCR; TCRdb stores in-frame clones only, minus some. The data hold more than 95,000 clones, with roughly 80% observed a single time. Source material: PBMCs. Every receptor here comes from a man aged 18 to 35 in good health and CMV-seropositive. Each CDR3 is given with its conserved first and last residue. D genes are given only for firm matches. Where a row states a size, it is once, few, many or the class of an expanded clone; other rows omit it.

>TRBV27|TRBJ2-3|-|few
TGTGCCAGCAGTGCGTCAGATACGCAGTATTTT
CASSASDTQYF
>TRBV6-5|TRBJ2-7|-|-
TGTGCCAGCAGTTACTCTTCTAGCGTCTACGAGCAGTACTTC
CASSYSSSVYEQYF
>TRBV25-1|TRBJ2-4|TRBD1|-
TGTGCCAGCAGTGATTTCACACAGGGGGCCAAAAACATTCAGTACTTC
CASSDFTQGAKNIQYF
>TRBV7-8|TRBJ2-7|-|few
TGTGCCAGCAGCTTAGGGACTTCTGCCTCCTACGAGCAGTACTTC
CASSLGTSASYEQYF
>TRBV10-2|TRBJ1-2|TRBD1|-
TGCGCCAGCAGTGTCCGGGACAGCCCAGAACCTAACTATGGCTACACCTTC
CASSVRDSPEPNYGYTF
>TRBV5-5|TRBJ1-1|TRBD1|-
TGTGCCAGCAGCTTGCGGACAGGGGCCGCTGAAGCTTTCTTT
CASSLRTGAAEAFF
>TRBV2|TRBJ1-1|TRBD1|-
TGTGCCAGCAGGGAGGACAGGGGGCAGGCTGAAGCTTTCTTT
CASREDRGQAEAFF
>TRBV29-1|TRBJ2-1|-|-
TGCAGCCTCGGGGGTGGGAATGAGCAGTTCTTC
CSLGGGNEQFF
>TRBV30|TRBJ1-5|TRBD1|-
TGTGCCTGGAGCCGAGCGGACAGGGGAAATCAGCCCCAGCATTTT
CAWSRADRGNQPQHF
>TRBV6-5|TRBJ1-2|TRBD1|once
TGTGCCAGCAGTCCACAGGGGGCAACGGGCTATGGCTACACCTTC
CASSPQGATGYGYTF
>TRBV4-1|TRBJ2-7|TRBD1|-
TGCGCCAGCAGCCAAGAGGGCCCGACAGGGTTCGAGCAGTACTTC
CASSQEGPTGFEQYF
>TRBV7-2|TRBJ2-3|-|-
TGTGCCAGCAGCGGGGGGTCCCGCACAGATACGCAGTATTTT
CASSGGSRTDTQYF
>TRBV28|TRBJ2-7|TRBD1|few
TGTGCCAGCAGTTCCGGGGGACAGGGGAACGAGCAGTACTTC
CASSSGGQGNEQYF
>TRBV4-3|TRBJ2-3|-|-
TGCGCCAGCAGCCATAGGAGGGGGGGCCTTGATGCTACGCAGTATTTT
CASSHRRGGLDATQYF
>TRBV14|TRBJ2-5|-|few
TGTGCCAGCAGTCCCAGGCTCCAAGAGACCCAGTACTTC
CASSPRLQETQYF
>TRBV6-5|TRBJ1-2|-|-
TGTGCCAGACAGCGGAACAAGGACAGAAGTGGCTACACCTTC
CARQRNKDRSGYTF
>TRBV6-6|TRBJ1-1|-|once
TGTGCCAGCAGTTACACGCGACAGAACACTGAAGCTTTCTTT
CASSYTRQNTEAFF
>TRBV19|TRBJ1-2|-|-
TGTGCCAGTAGTGCGGGAGGGATCCCCTACTATGGCTACACCTTC
CASSAGGIPYYGYTF
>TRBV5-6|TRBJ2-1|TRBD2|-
TGTGCCAGCAGCTTGGCCGTAGCTAGCGGGGCGACCTACAATGAGCAGTTCTTC
CASSLAVASGATYNEQFF
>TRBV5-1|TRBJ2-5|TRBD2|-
TGCGCCAGCAGCTCTGGAGGACTAGCGGGAGGGATCGAGACCCAGTACTTC
CASSSGGLAGGIETQYF
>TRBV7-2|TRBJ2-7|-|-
TGTGCCAGCCGAAACAGGGAGTCCCACGAGCAGTACTTC
CASRNRESHEQYF
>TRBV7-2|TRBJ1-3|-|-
TGTGCCAGCAGCCCCGTCAGGTCTGGAAACACCATATATTTT
CASSPVRSGNTIYF
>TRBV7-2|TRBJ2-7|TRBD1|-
TGTGCCAGCAGCTTAAACAGGGGTTTTCGCTACGAGCAGTACTTC
CASSLNRGFRYEQYF
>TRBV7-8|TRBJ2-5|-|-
TGTGCCAGCAGCATCAGGGTGATGGAGACCCAGTACTTC
CASSIRVMETQYF
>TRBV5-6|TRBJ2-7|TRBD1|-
TGTGCCAGCAGCCCCGGGACAGGGGGCGGCTCCTACGAGCAGTACTTC
CASSPGTGGGSYEQYF
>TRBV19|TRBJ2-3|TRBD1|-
TGTGCCACCCGGAGAGCAGGGGGCGCCGTGTCTGATACGCAGTATTTT
CATRRAGGAVSDTQYF
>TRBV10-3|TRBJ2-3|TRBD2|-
TGTGCCATCGGGGGACTAGCGGGGGGCACAGATACGCAGTATTTT
CAIGGLAGGTDTQYF
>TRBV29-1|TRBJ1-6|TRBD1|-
TGCAGCGTTCAAATAGGGACAGTGGGTTCACCCCTCCACTTT
CSVQIGTVGSPLHF
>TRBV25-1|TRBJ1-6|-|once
TGTGCCAGCAGTGATATTTCCGGGGATTCACCCCTCCACTTT
CASSDISGDSPLHF
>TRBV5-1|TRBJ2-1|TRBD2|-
TGCGCCAGCACCCGTAGCGGGGAACCTTACAATGAGCAGTTCTTC
CASTRSGEPYNEQFF
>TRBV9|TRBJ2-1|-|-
TGTGCCAGCAGCCCGATAACCCTTAACAGGGCTGCCTACAATGAGCAGTTCTTC
CASSPITLNRAAYNEQFF
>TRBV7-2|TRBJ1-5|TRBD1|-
TGTGCCAGCAGCAAACAGGGGGGACTTAGCAATCAGCCCCAGCATTTT
CASSKQGGLSNQPQHF
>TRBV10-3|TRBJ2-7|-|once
TGTGCCATCAGTGAGTCGGATTGGGGCAGGCCCGCTGCGCAGTACTTC
CAISESDWGRPAAQYF
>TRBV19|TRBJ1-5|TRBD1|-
TGTGCCAGTAATCAAAACAGGGGGCGGAATCAGCCCCAGCATTTT
CASNQNRGRNQPQHF
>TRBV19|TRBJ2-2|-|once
TGTGCCAGCCACTTAGCCTCCAGCACCGGGGAGCTGTTTTTT
CASHLASSTGELFF
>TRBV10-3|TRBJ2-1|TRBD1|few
TGTGCCTCGACCTCCGGGACAGGGGGCTTCTACAATGAGCAGTTCTTC
CASTSGTGGFYNEQFF
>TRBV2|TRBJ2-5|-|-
TGTGCCAGCAGTGAAGTCAGCGGGGTAACACAGGGGGGGGCCTTGGAGACCCAGTACTTC
CASSEVSGVTQGGALETQYF
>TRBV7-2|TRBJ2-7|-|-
TGTGCCAGCAGCTTGCAGGTCTCCTACGAGCAGTACTTC
CASSLQVSYEQYF
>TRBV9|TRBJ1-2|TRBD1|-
TGTGCCAGCAGCCCTAGACGTCCCGGGACAGGGGCCAGCGGCTACACCTTC
CASSPRRPGTGASGYTF
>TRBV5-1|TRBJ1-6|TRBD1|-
TGCGCCAGCAGCTCGGGACAGGCTTATTCACCCCTCCACTTT
CASSSGQAYSPLHF
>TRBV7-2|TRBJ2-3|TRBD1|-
TGTGCCAGCAGCACAGGGGGAATCACAGATACGCAGTATTTT
CASSTGGITDTQYF
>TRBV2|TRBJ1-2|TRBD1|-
TGTGCCAGCAGCGACGACCGGGACAGGGGTCCTACTTTGGACGGCTACACCTTC
CASSDDRDRGPTLDGYTF
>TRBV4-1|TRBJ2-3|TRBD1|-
TGCGCCAGCAGCCAAGATCAGACGGGACAGGGCACAGATACGCAGTATTTT
CASSQDQTGQGTDTQYF
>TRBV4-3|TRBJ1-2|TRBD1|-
TGCGCCAGCAGCCACGCTACTTCCGGACAGGGGGGAAACTATGGCTACACCTTC
CASSHATSGQGGNYGYTF
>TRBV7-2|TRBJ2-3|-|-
TGTGCCAGCAGCTTACCGACAGCTAGCACAGATACGCAGTATTTT
CASSLPTASTDTQYF
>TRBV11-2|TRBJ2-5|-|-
TGTGCCAGCAGCCGGGGACTTTCCTCCCAAGAGACCCAGTACTTC
CASSRGLSSQETQYF
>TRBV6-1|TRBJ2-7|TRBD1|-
TGTGCCAGCTCGAGGGGGGGGACAGGGGGCTACGAGCAGTACTTC
CASSRGGTGGYEQYF
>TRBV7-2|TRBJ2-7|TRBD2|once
TGTGCCAGCAGCATGAATTCTCATCTAGCGGGCCCCTACGAGCAGTACTTC
CASSMNSHLAGPYEQYF
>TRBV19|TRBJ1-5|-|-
TGTGCCAGTAGTATGGAGGGGTATAGCAATCAGCCCCAGCATTTT
CASSMEGYSNQPQHF
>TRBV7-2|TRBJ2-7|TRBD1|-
TGTGCCAGCAGCCAACGGACAGGGCCCGAGCAGTACTTC
CASSQRTGPEQYF
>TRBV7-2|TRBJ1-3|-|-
TGTGCCAGCAGCGGGGCATTTTCTGGAAACACCATATATTTT
CASSGAFSGNTIYF
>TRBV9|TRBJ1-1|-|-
TGTGCCAGCAGCCCGCGGACACGGAACACTGAAGCTTTCTTT
CASSPRTRNTEAFF
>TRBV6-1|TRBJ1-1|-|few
TGTGCCAGCAGTGAAGCTACAGAGAACACTGAAGCTTTCTTT
CASSEATENTEAFF
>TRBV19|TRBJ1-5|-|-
TGTGCCAGTAGTATTTCCCCAAATCAGCCCCAGCATTTT
CASSISPNQPQHF